The 4 T cell receptor beta chains given below trace back to one sample, sequenced in a study of blood T cells in healthy people across ages (dated by TCRdb to the mid-2010s). The library was produced with 5' RACE. The data were produced on an Illumina HiSeq 2500. The second PCR ran for roughly 7 to 12 cycles and used a J-beta primer mix along with a sample-barcoded 5' primer. The raw public data were reprocessed by TCRdb itself: fastp quality trimming at Q25, MiXCR clonotype calling, in-frame beta chains only. Rows matching on CDR3 protein sequence are summarized as one entry with the most common DNA and genes. Within this sample are 650,000 to 1,000,000 distinct CDR3 sequences, with around 36% of them counted one time only. The top ten clones comprise over 10% of the sample. What was sequenced was blood. The receptors originated from a man aged 18-30 years in good health.

V gene TRBV7-9 combines with J gene TRBJ1-2, with TRBD1 identical over 7 bases. Trimming at V came to 7 bases and at J to 6 bases, leaving 14 bases not matched to a gene. The germline V gene has CDR1 SEHNR and CDR2 FQNEAQ (reference sequence). The CDR3 has 15 residues. The CDR3 DNA follows: TGTGCCAGCAAAACCGACGACAGGGAGGCTGATGGCTACACCTTC. Amino acids: CASKTDDREADGYTF.

This chain links TRBV20-1 with TRBJ2-3, with TRBD1 matching over 8 bases. Trimming at V came to 5 bases and at J to 0 bases, leaving 13 bases not matched to a gene. The CDR3 has 17 amino acids. The V gene's germline CDR1 is DFQATT and CDR2 SNEGSKA (reference sequence). The CDR3 sequence: CSAGGQGGPTSTDTQYF. CDR3 DNA sequence: TGCAGTGCTGGTGGACAGGGTGGGCCTACAAGCACAGATACGCAGTATTTT.

This clonotype was detected many times. V gene TRBV6-5 combines with J gene TRBJ2-1; D is perhaps TRBD1 (5 bases). CDR3 length equals 16 residues. Trimming stripped 1 base from V and 5 bases from J, with 15 bases between. Germline lookup yields CDR1 MNHEY and CDR2 SVGAGI. CDR3 DNA: TGTGCCAGCAGTTACTTTTCCCTAAGGGGTGACAATGAGCAGTTCTTC. Encoded protein: CASSYFSLRGDNEQFF.

This clonotype was observed many times. The V call is TRBV12-3 or TRBV12-4, the J call TRBJ2-3; weak D call: TRBD2 (6 bases). The CDR3 spans 12 residues. V was pared by 5 bases and J by 14 bases, with 17 bases between. The CDR3 protein is CASSPAGSAAYF. CDR3 coding DNA: TGTGCCAGCAGTCCCGCGGGGAGCGCGGCGTATTTT.